This entry features one T cell receptor (beta chain) sequence. This clonotype came up a few times. Its target antigen remains unknown. Per-base quality was not reported, and no clone a single base away is much larger than it. From a lookup of the germline V gene, CDR1 and CDR2 are SGHRS and YFSETQ. The CDR3 contains 16 residues, cysteine and phenylalanine counted. Solely the CDR3 DNA is kept, with 48 bases framed from the first base. Relative to germline, V is 2 bases shorter and J is 0 bases shorter, with 13 bases between their ends. This record comes from a study of early T cells in non-severe SARS-CoV-2 infection (dated by TCRdb to the early 2020s). General notes on the study: Because TCR sequencing relied on bulk RNA taken from unsorted whole blood, pairing of alpha and beta chains was not possible.

Set within a cohort of healthcare workers in London, UK, this nested case-control study involved weekly PCR testing of nasopharyngeal swabs along with blood sampling. Healthcare workers were enrolled in the week of the UK lockdown, from 23 to 31 March 2020, and were followed every week for up to about 16 weeks. The method behind the library was 5' RACE. Sequencing was carried out with a NextSeq 500. The TCR library protocol attached unique molecular identifiers to individual cDNA molecules to correct for sequencing error and PCR bias. Both TCR alpha and beta chains were sequenced, and tight co-correlation was observed between alpha and beta sequence abundances in each sample. From the authors' description of their analysis: Decombinator V4 was used to annotate TCR sequences for V gene, J gene and CDR3. TCRs were defined as expanded if a significant change between any two time points was detected under a Poisson model with p below 0.0001. TCR abundances were normalised to the total number of TCRs sequenced per sample and were expressed as counts per million. TRAV1-2 paired with TRAJ12, TRAJ20 or TRAJ33 defined MAIT TCRs, while TRAV10 paired with TRAJ18 defined iNKT TCRs. VDJdb, accessed 1 November 2021, was searched for CMV, EBV and SARS-CoV-2 annotated TCRs, with TCRs annotated for multiple antigens excluded. TCRdb took the public reads, trimmed them with fastp at Q25, ran MiXCR for clone calling and kept in-frame beta chains. Here each entry gathers all rows of one CDR3 protein and keeps the most common genes and DNA. None of the V and J calls come from the authors' own analysis; TCRdb made them. The sample yields around 30,000 distinct CDR3 sequences; approximately 5.4% were counted once. The top ten hold almost 6.5% of the sample.

What the research found in general, with its limitations: VDJdb matching was skewed toward anti-spike CD8 responses and likely underestimated virus-specific expansions, missing private and CD4 specificities.

The sequencing input was whole blood. This clonotype originated in an adult who was a healthcare worker with PCR-confirmed SARS-CoV-2 infection or an uninfected control (not recorded which). The V gene is TRBV5-1 and the J gene is TRBJ2-3; a weak D assignment points to TRBD2 (5 bases agree). At the DNA level, the sequence is TGCGCCAGCAGCTTTGAAAGGTCGGGAAGCACAGATACGCAGTATTTT. This encodes CASSFERSGSTDTQYF.